This entry lists 16 T cell receptor beta chains sequenced from one sample in a study of regulatory T cells in long-lasting Graves disease (dated by TCRdb to about 2021). Libraries were made using multiplex PCR. Instrument on record: Illumina HiSeq 4000. To build TCR beta libraries, CDR3 regions were amplified by Arm-PCR using iRepertoire HTBI primers. The raw public reads went through TCRdb reprocessing: fastp at Q25, MiXCR clone calling, in-frame beta chains kept. A single entry per CDR3 protein holds the most common genes and DNA from its merged rows. A total of hundreds of thousands of distinct CDR3 sequences appear in this sample, less than 25% of them only once. Together, the top ten hold around 20% of the sample. What this sample's time point label stands for: persistent/refractory GD, antithyroid drugs over 5 years with positive TRAb. RNA was extracted from PBMCs in TRIzol for both TCR sequencing and RNA sequencing.

Here the sequenced sample was peripheral blood mononuclear cells (PBMCs), taken when the disease was refractory, from a patient treated with antithyroid drugs. The receptors originated from a female donor with Graves disease.

This clonotype turned up a few times. Given a much more abundant clone one base away, this may be a read error. The chain combines TRBV28 with TRBJ1-4; D gene unclear. The CDR3 totals 14 residues. CDR1 MDHEN and CDR2 SYDVKM come from the germline V gene. CDR3 amino acids: CASSLTLLNEKLLF. CDR3 coding DNA: TGTGCCAGCAGTTTGACGCTACTTAATGAAAAACTGCTTTTT.

This chain links TRBV20-1 with TRBJ2-7; TRBD1 agrees at 8 bases. Trimming at V came to 3 bases and at J to 1 base, leaving 8 bases not matched to a gene. The CDR3 has 15 amino acids. Germline CDR1 reads DFQATT; CDR2 reads SNEGSKA (reference sequence). Here the CDR3 DNA reads TGCAGTGCTAGGGCCCCAGGGGGCCTATCCTACGAGCAGTACTTC. Translation: CSARAPGGLSYEQYF.

This clonotype was detected ten times or more. This chain links TRBV7-8 with TRBJ2-4; TRBD2 matches 15 bases. Germline V CDR1 and CDR2: SGHVS, FQNEAQ. The CDR3 covers 16 residues. V shed 4 bases, J shed 8 bases, and the junction held 6 bases outside the gene matches. The CDR3, as DNA: TGTGCCAGCAGCTCAGGCGGGACTAGCGGGAGGTACATTCAGTACTTC. Amino acids: CASSSGGTSGRYIQYF.

At least ten counts were recorded for this clonotype. J is TRBJ2-5 and V is TRBV14; D gene uncertain. The CDR3 extends over 12 amino acids. The germline V gene encodes CDR1 SGHDN and CDR2 FVKESK. The germline V and J ends were trimmed by 3 bases and 4 bases, with 6 bases remaining between them. CDR3 bases: TGTGCCAGCAGCCACAACACAGAGACCCAGTACTTC. Translated, it gives CASSHNTETQYF. Complete variable domain (other parts from reference TRBV14 and TRBJ2-5): EAGVTQFPSHSVIEKGQTVTLRCDPISGHDNLYWYRRVMGKEIKFLLHFVKESKQDESGMPNNRFLAERTGGTYSTLKVQPAELEDSGVYFCASSHNTETQYFGPGTRLLVL.

This sequence joins TRBV18 and TRBJ2-3; maybe TRBD2 (5 bases). CDR1 and CDR2 (germline): KGHSH, LQKENI. Trimming cost V 0 bases and J 2 bases, with 9 bases left between them. CDR3 length equals 15 residues. The CDR3 loop reads CASSPPVRATDTQYF. CDR3 DNA sequence: TGTGCCAGCTCACCACCGGTGCGGGCCACAGATACGCAGTATTTT. Filled out from reference TRBV18 and TRBJ2-3, the complete variable domain reads NAGVMQNPRHLVRRRGQEARLRCSPMKGHSHVYWYRQLPEEGLKFMVYLQKENIIDESGMPKERFSAEFPKEGPSILRIQQVVRGDSAAYFCASSPPVRATDTQYFGPGTRLTVL.

This clonotype was seen at least ten times. The CDR3 spells CASGSSGYNSPLHF. The CDR3 region has the DNA TGTGCCAGCGGGTCCTCCGGCTATAATTCACCCCTCCACTTT. The chain recombines TRBV28 with TRBJ1-6; D is ambiguous. Germline V gene lookup returns CDR1 MDHEN and CDR2 SYDVKM. V was clipped by 8 bases and J by 3 bases, with 11 bases between them. The CDR3 is made up of 14 amino acids.

This clonotype was recorded a few times. The chain links TRBV5-5 to TRBJ2-7; 9 bases align to TRBD1. CDR1 and CDR2 from the germline V gene are SGHKS and YYEKEE (reference sequence). Germline trimming cut 3 bases from V and 4 bases from J; bases unmatched to any gene: 8. The CDR3 loop spans 15 amino acids. The CDR3, as DNA: TGTGCCAGCAGCTGGACAACCGGGACAGGGTACGAGCAGTACTTC. Residues: CASSWTTGTGYEQYF.

This clonotype was observed a handful of times. V and J are TRBV6-2 or TRBV6-3 and TRBJ2-5; TRBD1 might be the D (6 bases). Germline V gene data show CDR1 as MNHEY and CDR2 as SVGEGT. This CDR3 is built from 14 residues. V lost 2 bases to trimming and J lost 5 bases, with 12 bases between them. Written as DNA, the CDR3 is TGTGCCAGCAGTTACCATCAGAGGGGGGAGACCCAGTACTTC. Its translation is CASSYHQRGETQYF.

This clonotype was picked up a small number of times. The gene calls are TRBV20-1 and TRBJ2-2; tentative D call: TRBD1 (5 bases). CDR3 length: 13 amino acids. With 3 bases removed from V and 6 bases from J, the gap between germline ends came to 11 bases. Germline V gene lookup returns CDR1 DFQATT and CDR2 SNEGSKA (reference sequence). CDR3 sequence reads: CSASQGSSGELFF. CDR3 DNA: TGCAGTGCTAGCCAGGGAAGTTCCGGGGAGCTGTTTTTT.

This clonotype was detected only once. The V and J genes are TRBV7-9 and TRBJ2-7; 11 bases match TRBD2. The CDR3 extends over 16 amino acids. Trimming at V came to 4 bases and at J to 3 bases, leaving 8 bases not matched to a gene. Germline V gene lookup returns CDR1 SEHNR and CDR2 FQNEAQ (reference sequence). The CDR3 nucleotides read TGTGCCAGCAGCTCCACCGTAGCGGGAGGGAGCTACGAGCAGTACTTC. Encoded protein: CASSSTVAGGSYEQYF.

This chain connects TRBV12-3 or TRBV12-4 to TRBJ2-1, with D hard to call. Trimming shortened V by 8 bases and J by 7 bases, and 9 bases separated the two germline ends. The CDR3 spans 11 residues. The CDR3 region has the DNA TGTGCCAGCGGGGTCGGAAATGAGCAGTTCTTC. This translates into CASGVGNEQFF.

This clonotype has just a few counts. The chain couples TRBV3-1 to TRBJ1-2, with D possibly being TRBD1 (6 bases). The V gene's germline CDR1 is LGHDT and CDR2 YNNKEL (reference sequence). This CDR3 spans 14 amino acids. Trimming removed 4 bases from V and 4 bases from J, with 13 bases in between. The CDR3 nucleotides read TGTGCCAGCAGCCCTGCAGACAGGATCTATGGCTACACCTTC. Translating it yields CASSPADRIYGYTF.

The rearrangement uses TRBV4-3 and TRBJ1-4; 9 bases map to TRBD1. Germline V gene lookup returns CDR1 LGHNA and CDR2 YSLEER. V was clipped by 2 bases and J by 7 bases; unmatched bases: 5. CDR3 length: 15 residues. CDR3 sequence reads: CASSQRGTGSEKLFF. CDR3 nucleotides: TGCGCCAGCAGCCAACGAGGGACAGGGAGTGAAAAACTGTTTTTT.

This clonotype was recorded at least ten times. The chain links TRBV28 to TRBJ1-2; D might be TRBD1 (6 bases). CDR3 size: 17 residues. Germline values: CDR1 MDHEN, CDR2 SYDVKM. Trimming shortened V by 7 bases and J by 1 base, and 22 bases separated the two germline ends. CDR3 nucleotide sequence: TGTGCCAGCATTACGAGGAGGACAGCTAGCTTTAACTATGGCTACACCTTC. It codes for CASITRRTASFNYGYTF.

Only a few counts were recorded for this clonotype. V gene TRBV10-3 combines with J gene TRBJ2-2; no reliable D call. Germline V gene data show CDR1 as ENHRY and CDR2 as SYGVKD. Trimming removed 3 bases at V and 4 bases at J, with 9 bases between. CDR3 length: 14 residues. The CDR3 protein is CAISEGPSTGELFF. CDR3 nucleotides: TGTGCCATCAGTGAAGGACCGTCCACCGGGGAGCTGTTTTTT.

This clonotype was counted only a few times. The rearrangement joins TRBV27 to TRBJ1-2, with D unclear. V dropped 5 bases and J dropped 7 bases, with 14 bases sitting between them. The CDR3 has 13 amino acids. Germline V gives CDR1 MNHEY, CDR2 SMNVEV (reference sequence). Here the CDR3 reads CASSGRNEGGYTF. CDR3 DNA: TGTGCCAGCAGTGGTCGGAACGAAGGTGGCTACACCTTC.